One and the same sample provided the 30 T cell receptor beta chains below, sequenced in a study of blood T cell repertoires in COVID-19. Repertoires were generated with immunoSEQ multiplex PCR, while TCRdb's copy carries only in-frame clones and drops some. The repertoire holds 140,000 to 150,000 clones, with 80% to 85% as singletons. Sequencing was done on a sample of PBMCs or T cells enriched from blood (not recorded which). All receptors derive from a woman aged 50 to 65 who had been exposed to COVID-19.

The J gene is TRBJ1-5, the V gene TRBV5-1, with D hard to call. The V end lost 2 bases, the J end lost 0 bases, and 9 bases lay between the germline ends. The CDR3 consists of 15 residues. Germline-derived CDR1 and CDR2 are SGHRS and YFSETQ. The CDR3 DNA reads as TGCGCCAGCAGCTTTTCATCAAATAGCAATCAGCCCCAGCATTTT. This sequence encodes CASSFSSNSNQPQHF.

J is TRBJ1-2 and V is TRBV6-4; 7 bases align to TRBD1. Germline V gene data show CDR1 as MRHNA and CDR2 as SNTAGT. The ends lost 6 bases at V and 1 base at J; junction bases unmatched: 8. The CDR3 contains 15 residues. CDR3 loop: CASRPTGYGNYGYTF. For the CDR3, the DNA is TGTGCCAGCAGGCCGACAGGGTACGGTAACTATGGCTACACCTTC.

CDR3: CAWDVAANNEQFF. CDR3 sequence (DNA): TGTGCCTGGGATGTAGCGGCGAACAATGAGCAGTTCTTC. The rearrangement joins TRBV30 to TRBJ2-1; tentative D call: TRBD2 (6 bases). Germline CDR1 is GTSNPN and CDR2 is SVGIG (reference sequence). The CDR3 is 13 residues long. Between the trimmed V and J ends, which lost 5 bases and 5 bases, there was a span of 13 bases.

The chain is built from TRBV19 and TRBJ2-2; a weak D match, TRBD2 (6 bases). This CDR3 region has 19 residues. The V gene lost 3 bases and the J gene lost 0 bases, with 20 bases spanning the gap. Germline V gives CDR1 LNHDA, CDR2 SQIVND (reference sequence). CDR3 residues: CASSMRRNLAPANTGELFF. CDR3 DNA: TGTGCCAGTAGTATGCGCCGAAATCTAGCGCCGGCGAACACCGGGGAGCTGTTTTTT.

The chain is built from TRBV19 and TRBJ2-2, with D possibly matching TRBD1 (6 bases). The V end lost 9 bases, the J end lost 8 bases, and 13 bases lay between the germline ends. CDR3 length: 12 amino acids. Germline V gene data show CDR1 as LNHDA and CDR2 as SQIVND (reference sequence). DNA of the CDR3: TGTGCCAGCGGACAGCGCGCGGGGGAGCTGTTTTTT. As protein: CASGQRAGELFF. Full variable domain (missing parts from reference TRBV19 and TRBJ2-2): DGGITQSPKYLFRKEGQNVTLSCEQNLNHDAMYWYRQDPGQGLRLIYYSQIVNDFQKGDIAEGYSVSREKKESFPLTVTSAQKNPTAFYLCASGQRAGELFFGEGSRLTVL.

The J gene is TRBJ1-5, the V gene TRBV19, with D unclear. Germline CDR1 reads LNHDA; CDR2 reads SQIVND (reference sequence). V shed 0 bases and J shed 4 bases, with 10 bases lying between them. This CDR3 region has 15 residues. The CDR3 DNA is TGTGCCAGTAGTATAGATCTCCCCAGTAATCAGCCCCAGCATTTT. Amino acid sequence: CASSIDLPSNQPQHF.

The rearrangement links TRBV6-5 to TRBJ1-2; TRBD1 might be the D (6 bases). This CDR3 is 14 amino acids long. Trimming cost V 0 bases and J 4 bases, with 9 bases left between them. CDR1 MNHEY and CDR2 SVGAGI come from the germline V gene. In nucleotides, the CDR3 is TGTGCCAGCAGTTACTCAATAGGGGGCTATGGCTACACCTTC. This translates into CASSYSIGGYGYTF.

The CDR3 nucleotides are TGTGCCAGCAGAGCCGGGGAGGGAGAGACCCAGTACTTC. It specifies CASRAGEGETQYF. This rearrangement joins TRBV2 to TRBJ2-5; 7 bases map to TRBD2. Germline CDR1 is SNHLY and CDR2 is FYNNEI. V was clipped by 6 bases and J by 4 bases; unmatched bases: 5. This CDR3 contains 13 residues.

The chain couples TRBV7-2 to TRBJ2-2, with TRBD2 matching over 9 bases. The V gene end was trimmed by 5 bases and the J gene end by 4 bases; junction bases not matched to a gene: 17. The CDR3 length is 19 residues. CDR1 and CDR2 from the germline V gene are SGHTA and FQGNSA. CDR3: CASSPYKGSSGISTGELFF. The CDR3 region has the DNA TGTGCCAGCAGCCCCTATAAGGGGTCTAGCGGGATCTCCACCGGGGAGCTGTTTTTT.

The chain links TRBV2 to TRBJ1-1, with TRBD1 as a possible D gene (5 bases). CDR1 is SNHLY, CDR2 FYNNEI, per germline. The CDR3 consists of 13 residues. V lost 7 bases, J lost 1 base, and 10 bases lay in between. The CDR3 protein is CASMETANTEAFF. The CDR3 bases are TGTGCCAGCATGGAGACAGCGAACACTGAAGCTTTCTTT.

The chain links TRBV9 to TRBJ2-1, with 8 nucleotides matching TRBD2. Germline loops: CDR1 SGDLS, CDR2 YYNGEE. The CDR3 is made up of 17 amino acids. The V segment lost 3 bases and the J segment 7 bases; nucleotides outside the gene matches: 15. The CDR3 reads CASSATGGTRGSNEQFF. In DNA, the CDR3 is TGTGCCAGCAGCGCCACCGGGGGGACTAGGGGCTCAAATGAGCAGTTCTTC. Full variable domain (remainder filled in from reference TRBV9 and TRBJ2-1): DSGVTQTPKHLITATGQRVTLRCSPRSGDLSVYWYQQSLDQGLQFLIQYYNGEERAKGNILERFSAQQFPDLHSELNLSSLELGDSALYFCASSATGGTRGSNEQFFGPGTRLTVL.

The chain employs TRBV2 and TRBJ2-7; 8 nucleotides match TRBD1. Trimming cost V 3 bases and J 0 bases; bases outside gene matches: 13. In germline, CDR1 is SNHLY, CDR2 FYNNEI. This CDR3 has 18 amino acids. In DNA, the CDR3 is TGTGCCAGCAGTGATAGAATCGGCCTCGGACAGGGCTCCTACGAGCAGTACTTC. Amino acid sequence: CASSDRIGLGQGSYEQYF.

This clone was seen more than once but under ten times. The J gene is TRBJ1-6, the V gene TRBV6-5; D uncertain. The CDR3 has 14 residues. Trimming left V 4 bases short and J 8 bases short, with 12 bases between. Germline loops: CDR1 MNHEY, CDR2 SVGAGI. DNA of the CDR3: TGTGCCAGCAGTTTTTCAGGTTGGGATTCACCCCTCCACTTT. This codes for CASSFSGWDSPLHF.

The chain couples TRBV6-5 to TRBJ1-3; possible D gene TRBD1, 5 bases. This CDR3 region has 14 residues. Germline V gene data show CDR1 as MNHEY and CDR2 as SVGAGI. V was cut by 6 bases and J by 0 bases, with 9 bases left in between. CDR3 in amino acids: CASRATGSGNTIYF. The DNA for the CDR3 is TGTGCCAGCAGGGCCACAGGCTCTGGAAACACCATATATTTT.

This chain connects TRBV12-5 to TRBJ2-3; 8 bases match TRBD1. The germline V gene encodes CDR1 LGHNT and CDR2 FRNRAP. The CDR3 is made up of 14 amino acids. Trimming cost V 7 bases and J 2 bases; bases outside gene matches: 5. CDR3 in amino acids: CASVQDRATDTQYF. The CDR3 nucleotides read TGTGCTAGTGTCCAGGACAGGGCCACAGATACGCAGTATTTT.

The V gene is TRBV29-1, the J gene TRBJ1-1; possibly TRBD1 for D (6 bases). Germline V gene data show CDR1 as SQVTM and CDR2 as ANQGSEA. This CDR3 region has 13 residues. V was clipped by 4 bases and J by 5 bases, with 14 bases between them. This chain's CDR3 is CSVAWGRGTEAFF. CDR3 DNA sequence: TGCAGCGTTGCTTGGGGGCGGGGGACTGAAGCTTTCTTT.

The chain has TRBV9 and TRBJ1-6; D gene unclear. This CDR3 comprises 14 residues. CDR1 and CDR2 (germline): SGDLS, YYNGEE. V was cut by 3 bases and J by 7 bases, with 11 bases left in between. The CDR3 loop reads CASSADITNSPLHF. CDR3 bases: TGTGCCAGCAGCGCAGACATAACGAATTCACCCCTCCACTTT.

CDR3 DNA: TGCAGCGTTGGAGGGCCCGGCCTGACTAGCGGGAGGGCCTACGAGCAGTACTTC. Its protein product is CSVGGPGLTSGRAYEQYF. This chain joins TRBV29-1 and TRBJ2-7; 14 bases match TRBD2. Germline V gives CDR1 SQVTM, CDR2 ANQGSEA. Germline trimming cut 4 bases from V and 2 bases from J; bases unmatched to any gene: 13. The length of the CDR3 is 18 residues.

This chain connects TRBV6-5 to TRBJ1-2; TRBD1 agrees at 8 bases. From germline, CDR1 is MNHEY and CDR2 SVGAGI. The V segment lost 5 bases and the J segment 8 bases; nucleotides outside the gene matches: 1. CDR3 length: 11 amino acids. The CDR3 DNA sequence: TGTGCCAGCAGTACAGGGGGGGGCTACACCTTC. It is translated as CASSTGGGYTF.

CDR3 region: CASSTGTGSRHEQYF. In DNA, the CDR3 is TGTGCCAGCAGCACTGGGACAGGGTCTAGGCACGAGCAGTACTTC. The gene calls are TRBV5-6 and TRBJ2-7, with TRBD1 matching over 9 bases. Germline V gives CDR1 SGHDT, CDR2 YYEEEE. This CDR3 contains 15 residues. V was clipped by 4 bases and J by 5 bases; unmatched bases: 10.

J is TRBJ2-3 and V is TRBV5-1, with TRBD2 identical over 15 bases. The CDR3 contains 19 residues. With 3 bases clipped from V and 3 bases from J, the junction kept 11 bases outside the gene matches. CDR1 is SGHRS, CDR2 YFSETQ, per germline. The chain's CDR3 is CASSSGLAGGVDKTDTQYF. The DNA of the CDR3 is TGCGCCAGCAGCTCGGGACTAGCGGGAGGAGTGGATAAGACAGATACGCAGTATTTT.

The chain joins TRBV4-2 to TRBJ1-4; 7 nucleotides line up with TRBD1. Trimming took 4 bases from V and 0 from J; bases not matched to a gene: 14. Germline V CDR1 and CDR2: LGHNA, YNFKEQ. CDR3 size: 19 residues. The CDR3 protein is CASSPLGGQGGPTNEKLFF. Here the CDR3 DNA reads TGTGCCAGCAGCCCCCTAGGGGGGCAGGGGGGACCAACTAATGAAAAACTGTTTTTT.

The V call is TRBV10-3, the J call TRBJ2-2; 11 nucleotides align to TRBD2. The CDR3 has 17 residues. Germline values: CDR1 ENHRY, CDR2 SYGVKD. J was trimmed by 9 bases and V by 2 bases; bases with no gene match: 11. The DNA for the CDR3 is TGTGCCATCAGTGAGAATAGCGGGAGGGCAGGTTTCCGGGAGCTGTTTTTT. This codes for CAISENSGRAGFRELFF.

The chain carries TRBV5-6 and TRBJ2-3; D gene unclear. CDR1 is SGHDT and CDR2 is YYEEEE in the germline V gene. Between the trimmed V and J ends, which lost 3 bases and 3 bases, there was a span of 11 bases. This CDR3 has 14 residues. The CDR3 DNA is TGTGCCAGCAGCTCCCGACGGGTGACAGATACGCAGTATTTT. Translation gives CASSSRRVTDTQYF.

The chain carries TRBV6-5 and TRBJ1-2, with TRBD1 identical over 11 bases. The germline V gene encodes CDR1 MNHEY and CDR2 SVGAGI. Trimming cost V 2 bases and J 7 bases; bases outside gene matches: 3. The CDR3 spans 14 residues. CDR3 DNA sequence: TGTGCCAGCAGTTACGGACAGGGGGCTGCTGGCTACACCTTC. Translating it yields CASSYGQGAAGYTF.

This clone showed up just a few times. The V gene is TRBV14, the J gene TRBJ2-5, with 8 bases that match TRBD2. The CDR3 has 15 amino acids. Germline V lookup: CDR1 SGHDN, CDR2 FVKESK. Trimming took 4 bases from V and 7 from J; bases not matched to a gene: 11. DNA for the CDR3: TGTGCCAGCAGCCTAGGGTCGGGGGGGCCGCGGACCCAGTACTTC. It encodes CASSLGSGGPRTQYF.

The rearrangement uses TRBV29-1 and TRBJ2-2; 7 bases align to TRBD1. Unmatched junction bases numbered 8, after V lost 3 bases and J lost 4 bases. The CDR3 contains 15 residues. The germline gives CDR1 SQVTM, CDR2 ANQGSEA. The CDR3 spells CSVEMWTGGTGELFF. CDR3 nucleotide sequence: TGCAGCGTTGAGATGTGGACAGGAGGCACCGGGGAGCTGTTTTTT.

This chain joins TRBV5-6 and TRBJ1-3; D uncertain. Trimming took off 6 bases at V and 0 bases at J, with 10 bases between the two ends. The CDR3 loop spans 14 amino acids. The germline gives CDR1 SGHDT, CDR2 YYEEEE. For the CDR3, the DNA is TGTGCCAGCAAGGCGGGCAGCTCTGGAAACACCATATATTTT. This sequence encodes CASKAGSSGNTIYF.

V usage is TRBV29-1 and J usage is TRBJ1-3, with D possibly matching TRBD1 (5 bases). There are 12 residues in the CDR3. V shed 4 bases and J shed 4 bases, with 8 bases lying between them. The germline CDR1 and CDR2 sequences are SQVTM and ANQGSEA. The CDR3 DNA reads TGCAGCGTTGGACAGACGGGAAACACCATATATTTT. Translation: CSVGQTGNTIYF. The full variable domain, rest sourced from reference TRBV29-1 and TRBJ1-3, is SAVISQKPSRDICQRGTSLTIQCQVDSQVTMMFWYRQQPGQSLTLIATANQGSEATYESGFVIDKFPISRPNLTFSTLTVSNMSPEDSSIYLCSVGQTGNTIYFGEGSWLTVV.

The chain combines TRBV3-1 (or the pseudogene TRBV3-2) with TRBJ1-3; TRBD1 aligns across 7 bases. The germline V gene has CDR1 LGHDT and CDR2 YNNKEL (reference sequence). The CDR3 spans 16 residues. With V trimmed by 2 bases and J by 2 bases, 6 bases remained unmatched. The CDR3 sequence: CASSQTGQSPGNTIYF. CDR3 nucleotides: TGTGCCAGCAGCCAAACGGGACAGAGTCCTGGAAACACCATATATTTT.